These 25 T cell receptor beta chains originate from one sample sequenced in a study of blood T cell repertoires in COVID-19. Using immunoSEQ multiplex PCR, the repertoire was profiled, and TCRdb retains in-frame clones only, with some absent. The data contain around 200,000 clones, over 80% of them seen just once; the ten biggest clones take up approximately 5.4%. Sequenced material: peripheral blood. All receptors come from a human donor in a cohort sampled during active COVID-19.

J is TRBJ2-5 and V is TRBV5-6; 15 nucleotides line up with TRBD2. Germline-derived CDR1 and CDR2 are SGHDT and YYEEEE. The CDR3 consists of 16 residues. Unmatched junction bases numbered 7, after V lost 5 bases and J lost 5 bases. The CDR3 DNA is TGTGCCAGCAGAGGACTAGCGGGAGGGCCTAGGGAGACCCAGTACTTC. Encoded protein: CASRGLAGGPRETQYF.

This clone was recorded only once. The chain is built from TRBV7-3 and TRBJ2-1, with 7 bases aligning to TRBD2. Germline CDR1 and CDR2: SGHTA and FQGTGA. With V trimmed by 1 base and J by 4 bases, 13 bases remained unmatched. The CDR3 runs to 18 residues. CDR3: CASSLKGGLAAPYNEQFF. CDR3 DNA sequence: TGTGCCAGCAGCTTAAAGGGAGGTCTAGCGGCGCCTTACAATGAGCAGTTCTTC.

The genes are TRBV6-6 and TRBJ2-3, with a possible D match to TRBD1 (6 bases). Trimming took off 7 bases at V and 4 bases at J, with 18 bases between the two ends. CDR1 is MNHNY, CDR2 SVGAGI, per germline (reference sequence). The length of the CDR3 is 15 residues. The CDR3 nucleotides are TGTGCCAGCACCACCGGACAGTTAATGGCAGATACGCAGTATTTT. This gives the protein CASTTGQLMADTQYF.

The chain carries TRBV7-9 and TRBJ2-7; 8 nucleotides agree with TRBD1. V dropped 5 bases and J dropped 0; count of bases not matched to a gene: 9. This CDR3 is built from 16 residues. Germline V gene sequence: CDR1 SEHNR, CDR2 FQNEAQ (reference sequence). The CDR3 bases are TGTGCCAGCAGCCCCAGGACAGGGCTAAACTCCTACGAGCAGTACTTC. Its translation: CASSPRTGLNSYEQYF.

The chain uses TRBV29-1 and TRBJ2-1, with D perhaps matching TRBD2 (5 bases). V shed 2 bases and J shed 2 bases, with 22 bases lying between them. Per germline, CDR1 SQVTM and CDR2 ANQGSEA. The CDR3 extends over 18 amino acids. CDR3 residues: CSVEPPAGGQDPYNEQFF. The CDR3 DNA sequence: TGCAGCGTTGAACCCCCCGCGGGCGGTCAAGATCCCTACAATGAGCAGTTCTTC.

The gene calls are TRBV5-1 and TRBJ1-2; TRBD1 agrees at 8 bases. The CDR3 loop spans 12 amino acids. Germline loops: CDR1 SGHRS, CDR2 YFSETQ. Unmatched junction bases numbered 4, after V lost 4 bases and J lost 8 bases. CDR3 sequence reads: CASSETGDGYTF. The CDR3, as DNA: TGCGCCAGCAGCGAGACAGGGGACGGCTACACCTTC.

The chain employs TRBV30 and TRBJ1-6; the D gene is possibly TRBD1 (5 bases). The V gene's germline CDR1 is GTSNPN and CDR2 SVGIG (reference sequence). The CDR3 runs 13 residues. V dropped 5 bases and J dropped 7 bases, with 12 bases sitting between them. CDR3 nucleotide sequence: TGTGCCTGGGGGCTCGGGGGGAATTCACCCCTCCACTTT. Its translation: CAWGLGGNSPLHF.

The chain uses TRBV20-1 and TRBJ2-7, with 10 bases fitting TRBD2. Germline V lookup: CDR1 DFQATT, CDR2 SNEGSKA (reference sequence). J gave up 2 bases and V 3 bases, and 10 bases lay outside the gene matches. The CDR3 contains 16 residues. CDR3 DNA: TGCAGTGCTAGTTCTAGCGGGAGCCTAGGGGCCTACGAGCAGTACTTC. It is translated as CSASSSGSLGAYEQYF.

The rearrangement links TRBV6-2 or TRBV6-3 to TRBJ2-1, with a possible D match to TRBD2 (6 bases). The CDR3 length is 16 residues. Per the germline V gene, CDR1 is MNHEY and CDR2 is SVGEGT. Trimming took 0 bases from V and 7 from J, leaving 16 bases between them. CDR3 DNA: TGTGCCAGCAGTTACTCGGTTAGCGGATACTTAAATGAGCAGTTCTTC. Translated, it gives CASSYSVSGYLNEQFF.

The chain combines TRBV11-2 with TRBJ1-6; 7 bases align to TRBD1. The CDR3 is made up of 12 amino acids. The germline V gene has CDR1 SGHAT and CDR2 FQNNGV. The J segment lost 9 bases and the V segment lost 7 bases, leaving 3 bases of the junction unmatched. CDR3 sequence reads: CASTSGGSPLHF. The CDR3 coding sequence is TGTGCCAGCACATCAGGGGGTTCACCCCTCCACTTT.

V is TRBV5-4 and J is TRBJ2-1; perhaps TRBD2 as D (5 bases). This CDR3 has 13 amino acids. The germline V and J ends were trimmed by 4 bases and 4 bases, with 9 bases remaining between them. Germline assignment: CDR1 SGHNT and CDR2 YYREEE (reference sequence). The CDR3: CASSPGLYNEQFF. For the CDR3, the DNA is TGTGCCAGCAGCCCCGGACTGTACAATGAGCAGTTCTTC.

In this sample, this clone turned up a few times. The chain carries TRBV4-2 and TRBJ2-1; 7 bases are shared with TRBD1. CDR3 size: 13 residues. Germline assignment: CDR1 LGHNA and CDR2 YNFKEQ. V lost 4 bases to trimming and J lost 5 bases; unmatched junction nucleotides: 2. CDR3 sequence reads: CASSLGTDNEQFF. In DNA, the CDR3 is TGTGCCAGCAGCCTCGGGACAGACAATGAGCAGTTCTTC.

This chain uses TRBV30 with TRBJ1-2, with no clear D. The germline gives CDR1 GTSNPN, CDR2 SVGIG (reference sequence). This CDR3 has 13 residues. Trimming removed 0 bases at V and 4 bases at J, with 9 bases between. The chain's CDR3 is CAWSVEGGYGYTF. CDR3 nucleotide sequence: TGTGCCTGGAGTGTCGAGGGCGGCTATGGCTACACCTTC.

The V gene is TRBV5-1, the J gene TRBJ2-2; 9 nucleotides match TRBD2. CDR3 length: 16 amino acids. V gave up 0 bases and J gave up 8 bases; unmatched junction bases: 8. CDR1 and CDR2 (germline): SGHRS, YFSETQ. The CDR3 is CASSLALAGWAGELFF. In DNA form, the CDR3 reads TGCGCCAGCAGCTTGGCCCTAGCGGGATGGGCAGGGGAGCTGTTTTTT.

This CDR3 is CASRPGQGLKEKLFF. For the CDR3, the DNA is TGTGCCAGCAGACCGGGACAGGGTTTAAAAGAAAAACTGTTTTTT. The chain carries TRBV6-6 and TRBJ1-4; the match to TRBD1 covers 9 bases. V shed 6 bases, J shed 8 bases, and the junction held 10 bases outside the gene matches. Germline values: CDR1 MNHNY, CDR2 SVGAGI (reference sequence). This CDR3 is built from 15 residues.

This sequence joins TRBV6-5 and TRBJ1-6; 9 bases match TRBD1. V was pared by 4 bases and J by 9 bases, with 4 bases of the junction left unmatched. Germline lookup yields CDR1 MNHEY and CDR2 SVGAGI. CDR3 length equals 14 residues. The CDR3 DNA sequence: TGTGCCAGCAGTTGGGAACAGGGGGCTTCACCCCTCCACTTT. Its translation is CASSWEQGASPLHF.

The V call is TRBV19, the J call TRBJ2-2, with D possibly TRBD1 on 6 matching bases. The CDR3 covers 15 residues. Trimming removed 1 base from V and 6 bases from J, with 12 bases in between. Germline V lookup: CDR1 LNHDA, CDR2 SQIVND (reference sequence). The DNA for the CDR3 is TGTGCCAGTAGTATAGGGGGGCATAGGGCCGGGGAGCTGTTTTTT. Translating gives CASSIGGHRAGELFF.

The rearrangement joins TRBV2 to TRBJ1-1; D possibly corresponds to TRBD1 (6 bases). V lost 0 bases and J 0 bases, leaving 20 bases between the germline ends. Germline V gene lookup returns CDR1 SNHLY and CDR2 FYNNEI. There are 19 residues in the CDR3. The CDR3 DNA reads TGTGCCAGCAGTGAAGCGCCCATGGGGGCAGGGGTAATGAACACTGAAGCTTTCTTT. Translating it yields CASSEAPMGAGVMNTEAFF. Full variable domain (rest looked up from reference TRBV2 and TRBJ1-1): EPEVTQTPSHQVTQMGQEVILRCVPISNHLYFYWYRQILGQKVEFLVSFYNNEISEKSEIFDDQFSVERPDGSNFTLKIRSTKLEDSAMYFCASSEAPMGAGVMNTEAFFGQGTRLTVV.

This chain joins TRBV19 and TRBJ2-1; TRBD2 agrees at 12 bases. J lost 10 bases, V lost 6 bases, and 7 bases had no gene match. This CDR3 region has 14 residues. Germline CDR1 reads LNHDA; CDR2 reads SQIVND (reference sequence). CDR3 amino acids: CASRPTSGSREQFF. The CDR3 nucleotides read TGTGCCAGTAGACCGACTAGCGGGAGTCGGGAGCAGTTCTTC.

This clone has just one count. The chain carries TRBV7-3 and TRBJ1-1, with D possibly matching TRBD1 (6 bases). Deletions cut 8 bases from V and 3 bases from J, with 16 bases between. CDR3 length equals 14 residues. Germline lookup yields CDR1 SGHTA and CDR2 FQGTGA. CDR3: CASATSGADTEAFF. As DNA, the CDR3 is TGTGCCAGCGCAACGTCAGGGGCGGACACTGAAGCTTTCTTT.

This chain connects TRBV9 to TRBJ1-6; a possible D gene is TRBD1 (5 bases). Trimming cost V 7 bases and J 10 bases, with 18 bases left between them. The CDR3 has 14 residues. From germline, CDR1 is SGDLS and CDR2 YYNGEE. The CDR3 spells CASSLGGVNSPLHF. Written as DNA, the CDR3 is TGTGCCAGCTCTCTCGGGGGGGTTAACTCACCCCTCCACTTT.

V gene TRBV28 combines with J gene TRBJ2-3; tentative D call: TRBD1 (6 bases). CDR3 length: 16 residues. Germline-derived CDR1 and CDR2 are MDHEN and SYDVKM. The ends were cut back, 3 bases at V and 2 bases at J, with 15 bases in the middle. In nucleotides, the CDR3 is TGTGCCAGCAGTTTCATAGGGGGACCGCTCACAGATACGCAGTATTTT. Its translation: CASSFIGGPLTDTQYF.

The chain links TRBV18 to TRBJ2-2; TRBD2 aligns across 8 bases. Trimming removed 1 base from V and 4 bases from J; junction bases left unmatched: 5. Germline CDR1 and CDR2: KGHSH and LQKENI. CDR3 length equals 16 residues. The CDR3 DNA is TGTGCCAGCTCACCACGTCTAGCGGGCACCACCGGGGAGCTGTTTTTT. Translating it yields CASSPRLAGTTGELFF.

In nucleotides, the CDR3 is TGTGCCAGCAGGGACACCTATAGCAATCAGCCCCAGCATTTT. It is translated as CASRDTYSNQPQHF. This sequence joins TRBV28 and TRBJ1-5; D may be TRBD1 (5 bases). Germline V gene data show CDR1 as MDHEN and CDR2 as SYDVKM. This CDR3 has 14 amino acids. The V and J ends lost 6 bases and 0 bases respectively, with 9 bases between them.

The genes are TRBV19 and TRBJ1-5; D gene unclear. The ends were cut back, 7 bases at V and 6 bases at J, with 13 bases in the middle. CDR1 is LNHDA and CDR2 is SQIVND in the germline V gene (reference sequence). The CDR3 is made up of 13 amino acids. The CDR3 loop reads CASTPLVGQPQHF. In DNA form, the CDR3 reads TGTGCCAGTACCCCCCTAGTAGGTCAGCCCCAGCATTTT.